Each of the 12 T cell receptor beta chains below was sequenced from the same sample in a study of shared clonotypes between healthy human individuals. TCRdb keeps only in-frame clones here, not all; method: immunoSEQ multiplex PCR. The data show over a million clones, about 84% seen once. The sequenced sample was memory CD4+ T cells from PBMCs. Subset: CD45RA-negative fraction. These receptors originate from a man younger than 35 in good health. Some clones in this sample may be carry-over from other donors' samples.

A few counts support this clone. The J gene is TRBJ2-7, the V gene TRBV7-2; 7 nucleotides line up with TRBD2. The length of the CDR3 is 15 residues. V lost 2 bases and J lost 3; bases outside the gene matches: 7. Germline-derived CDR1 and CDR2 are SGHTA and FQGNSA. CDR3 residues: CASSLSQGGFYEQYF. In DNA form, the CDR3 reads TGTGCCAGCAGCTTAAGCCAGGGAGGGTTCTACGAGCAGTACTTC.

This sequence joins TRBV28 and TRBJ1-5, with D possibly TRBD1 on 5 matching bases. The CDR3 sequence is 15 residues long. Trimming took 6 bases from V and 0 from J, leaving 12 bases between them. CDR1 is MDHEN, CDR2 SYDVKM, per germline. CDR3 DNA: TGTGCCAGCAGCGTCTCGACAGTTAGCAATCAGCCCCAGCATTTT. Translated: CASSVSTVSNQPQHF.

The CDR3 nucleotides are TGCGCCAGCAGTTCCGGGACAGGGGAGATGAACACTGAAGCTTTCTTT. It yields the protein CASSSGTGEMNTEAFF. This rearrangement joins TRBV5-1 to TRBJ1-1; 10 nucleotides match TRBD1. J gave up 0 bases and V 5 bases, and 7 bases lay outside the gene matches. This CDR3 has 16 residues. Germline V gives CDR1 SGHRS, CDR2 YFSETQ.

The chain couples TRBV5-1 to TRBJ2-7; D not resolved. Trimming removed 1 base at V and 0 bases at J, with 11 bases between. Per the germline V gene, CDR1 is SGHRS and CDR2 is YFSETQ. The CDR3 runs 15 residues. CDR3 bases: TGCGCCAGCAGCTTGCTCGGCGCGAGCTCCTACGAGCAGTACTTC. Translation: CASSLLGASSYEQYF.

The chain couples TRBV18 to TRBJ2-1, with 7 bases fitting TRBD2. Germline CDR1 is KGHSH and CDR2 is LQKENI. The junction had 7 bases not matched to a gene; V was cut back by 2 bases and J by 15 bases. CDR3 size: 12 residues. This CDR3 is CASSPGRERAFF. Here the CDR3 DNA reads TGTGCCAGCTCACCAGGGCGGGAGCGCGCGTTCTTC. Together with reference TRBV18 and TRBJ2-1, the CDR3 gives the full variable domain: NAGVMQNPRHLVRRRGQEARLRCSPMKGHSHVYWYRQLPEEGLKFMVYLQKENIIDESGMPKERFSAEFPKEGPSILRIQQVVRGDSAAYFCASSPGRERAFFGPGTRLTVL.

V gene TRBV2 combines with J gene TRBJ2-2, with 12 bases that match TRBD2. With V trimmed by 4 bases and J by 8 bases, 2 bases remained unmatched. In germline, CDR1 is SNHLY, CDR2 FYNNEI. CDR3 size: 14 residues. CDR3 nucleotide sequence: TGTGCCAGCAGTGGACTAGCGGGAGCGGGGGAGCTGTTTTTT. Translating it yields CASSGLAGAGELFF.

V gene TRBV4-1 combines with J gene TRBJ2-5; the D gene could be TRBD1 or TRBD2 (5 bases each). The DNA end is a closer match to TRBJ2-7, so the J assignment may be wrong. Germline CDR1 is MGHRA and CDR2 is YSYEKL. CDR3 length: 15 amino acids. CDR3 in amino acids: CASSQAPQGPYEQYF. CDR3 in DNA: TGCGCCAGCAGCCAAGCCCCGCAGGGACCCTACGAGCAGTACTTC.

This clone was found a few times. CDR3 DNA: TGTGCCAGCAGCACCATGACACAACAGGGAGGAGGCTACACCTTC. It translates to CASSTMTQQGGGYTF. The chain couples TRBV7-9 to TRBJ1-2, with D perhaps matching TRBD1 (6 bases). Germline lookup yields CDR1 SEHNR and CDR2 FQNEAQ (reference sequence). Trimming cost V 5 bases and J 8 bases, with 21 bases left between them. CDR3 length: 15 residues.

This clone is a singleton in its sample. The chain combines TRBV18 with TRBJ2-1; 12 bases are a match to TRBD2. CDR1 and CDR2 from the germline V gene are KGHSH and LQKENI. The CDR3 runs to 15 residues. The junction had 11 bases not matched to a gene; V was cut back by 8 bases and J by 9 bases. The DNA of the CDR3 is TGTGCCAGCACCCCCGGACTAGCGGGAAACGTTGAGCAGTTCTTC. Its protein product is CASTPGLAGNVEQFF.

In its sample, this clone was seen a few times. CDR3 coding DNA: TGTGCCAGCAGTTTAAGGACTATTCAGGTCGTAGATACGCAGTATTTT. Its protein is CASSLRTIQVVDTQYF. The chain combines TRBV28 with TRBJ2-3; TRBD2 might be the D (6 bases). The CDR3 runs to 16 residues. V dropped 2 bases and J dropped 5 bases, with 17 bases sitting between them. From germline, CDR1 is MDHEN and CDR2 SYDVKM.

This clone was observed a few times. The chain carries TRBV18 and TRBJ1-1; D gene ambiguous. Per germline, CDR1 KGHSH and CDR2 LQKENI. Trimming stripped 1 base from V and 1 base from J, with 10 bases between. This CDR3 has 15 amino acids. The CDR3 DNA follows: TGTGCCAGCTCACCACAGCAGGAGCAGAACACTGAAGCTTTCTTT. Translation gives CASSPQQEQNTEAFF.

The chain recombines TRBV2 with TRBJ2-1; the match to TRBD2 covers 7 bases. This CDR3 comprises 14 residues. V shed 7 bases and J 0 bases; nucleotides not matched to a gene: 3. CDR1 and CDR2 (germline): SNHLY, FYNNEI. CDR3 nucleotide sequence: TGTGCCAGCAATCCTAGCGGCTCCTACAATGAGCAGTTCTTC. It translates to CASNPSGSYNEQFF.